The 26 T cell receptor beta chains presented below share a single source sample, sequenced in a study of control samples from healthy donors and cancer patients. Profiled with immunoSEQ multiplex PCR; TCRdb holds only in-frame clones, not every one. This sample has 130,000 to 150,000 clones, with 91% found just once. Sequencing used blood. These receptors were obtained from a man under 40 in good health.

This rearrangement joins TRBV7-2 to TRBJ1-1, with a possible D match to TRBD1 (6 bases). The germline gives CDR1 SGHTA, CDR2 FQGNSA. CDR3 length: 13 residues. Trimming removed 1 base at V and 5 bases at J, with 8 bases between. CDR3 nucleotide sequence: TGTGCCAGCAGCTTAGGTGGACAGACTGAAGCTTTCTTT. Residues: CASSLGGQTEAFF.

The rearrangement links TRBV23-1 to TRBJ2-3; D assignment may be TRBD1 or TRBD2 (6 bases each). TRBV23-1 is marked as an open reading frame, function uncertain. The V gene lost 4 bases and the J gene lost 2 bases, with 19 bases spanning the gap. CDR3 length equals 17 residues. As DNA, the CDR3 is TGCGCCAGCAGTCCCCGAGGGGGGCGGGACGACACAGATACGCAGTATTTT. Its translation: CASSPRGGRDDTDTQYF.

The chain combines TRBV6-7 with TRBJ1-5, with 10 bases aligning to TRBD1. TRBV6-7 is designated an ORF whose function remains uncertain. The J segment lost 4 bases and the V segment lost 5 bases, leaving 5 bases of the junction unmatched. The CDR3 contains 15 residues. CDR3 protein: CASSTGTGDNQPQHF. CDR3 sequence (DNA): TGTGCCAGCAGTACCGGGACAGGGGATAATCAGCCCCAGCATTTT.

CDR3 nucleotide sequence: TGCGCCAGCAGCCAAGAATTCCGCGGTCTTAACTATGGCTACACCTTC. Residues: CASSQEFRGLNYGYTF. The chain combines TRBV4-1 with TRBJ1-2; D unclear. V lost 0 bases to trimming and J lost 1 base, with 12 bases between them. Per germline, CDR1 MGHRA and CDR2 YSYEKL. This CDR3 is built from 16 residues.

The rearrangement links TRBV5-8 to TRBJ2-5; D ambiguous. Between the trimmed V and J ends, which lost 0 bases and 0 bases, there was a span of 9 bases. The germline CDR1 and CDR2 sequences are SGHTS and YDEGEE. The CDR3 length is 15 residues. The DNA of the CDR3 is TGTGCCAGCAGCTTGGCCGACCGAGACCAAGAGACCCAGTACTTC. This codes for CASSLADRDQETQYF.

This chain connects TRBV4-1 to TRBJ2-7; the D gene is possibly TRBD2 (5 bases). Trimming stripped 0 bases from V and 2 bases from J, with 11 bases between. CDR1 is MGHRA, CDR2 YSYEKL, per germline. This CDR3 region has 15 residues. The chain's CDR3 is CASSQETGLPYEQYF. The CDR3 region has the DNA TGCGCCAGCAGCCAAGAAACGGGGTTACCCTACGAGCAGTACTTC.

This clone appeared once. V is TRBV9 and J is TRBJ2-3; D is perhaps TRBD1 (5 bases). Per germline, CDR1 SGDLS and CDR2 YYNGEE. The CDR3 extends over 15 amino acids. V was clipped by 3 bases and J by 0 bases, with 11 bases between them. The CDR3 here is CASSAGYRSTDTQYF. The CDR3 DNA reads TGTGCCAGCAGCGCCGGCTACAGGAGCACAGATACGCAGTATTTT.

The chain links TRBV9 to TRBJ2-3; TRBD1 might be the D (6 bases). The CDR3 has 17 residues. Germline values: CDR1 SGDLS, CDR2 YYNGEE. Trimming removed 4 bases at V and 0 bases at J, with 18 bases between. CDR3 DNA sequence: TGTGCCAGCAGCCCCCTCCGGGACACTATTAGCACAGATACGCAGTATTTT. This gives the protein CASSPLRDTISTDTQYF.

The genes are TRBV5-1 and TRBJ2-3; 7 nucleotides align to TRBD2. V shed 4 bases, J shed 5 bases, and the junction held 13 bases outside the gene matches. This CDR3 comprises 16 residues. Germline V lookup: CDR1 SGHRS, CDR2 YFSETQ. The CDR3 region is CASSNPSGSLGDTQYF. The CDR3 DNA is TGCGCCAGCAGCAACCCTAGCGGCTCTTTGGGAGATACGCAGTATTTT.

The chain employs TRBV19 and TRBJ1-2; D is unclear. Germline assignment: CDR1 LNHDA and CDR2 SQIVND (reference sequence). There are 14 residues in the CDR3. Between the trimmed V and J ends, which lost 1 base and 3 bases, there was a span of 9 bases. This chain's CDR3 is CASSIGRRDYGYTF. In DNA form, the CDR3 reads TGTGCCAGTAGTATAGGGAGACGGGACTATGGCTACACCTTC.

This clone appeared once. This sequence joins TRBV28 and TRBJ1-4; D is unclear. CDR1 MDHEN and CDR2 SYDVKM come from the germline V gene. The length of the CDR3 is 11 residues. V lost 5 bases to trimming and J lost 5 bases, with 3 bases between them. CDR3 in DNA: TGTGCCAGCAGTAGGAATGAAAAACTGTTTTTT. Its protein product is CASSRNEKLFF.

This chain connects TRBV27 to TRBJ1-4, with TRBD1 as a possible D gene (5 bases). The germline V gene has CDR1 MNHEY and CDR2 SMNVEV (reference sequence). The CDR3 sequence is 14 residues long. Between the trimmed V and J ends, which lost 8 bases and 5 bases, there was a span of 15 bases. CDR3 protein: CASHAAGWNEKLFF. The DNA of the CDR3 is TGTGCCAGCCATGCGGCAGGGTGGAATGAAAAACTGTTTTTT.

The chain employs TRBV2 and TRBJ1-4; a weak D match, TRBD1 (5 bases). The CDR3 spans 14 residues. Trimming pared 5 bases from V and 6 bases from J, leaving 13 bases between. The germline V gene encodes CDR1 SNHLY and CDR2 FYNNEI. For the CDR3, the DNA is TGTGCCAGCAGTAGGGACGGCCAGGATGAAAAACTGTTTTTT. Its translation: CASSRDGQDEKLFF. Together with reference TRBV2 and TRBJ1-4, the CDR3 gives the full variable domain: EPEVTQTPSHQVTQMGQEVILRCVPISNHLYFYWYRQILGQKVEFLVSFYNNEISEKSEIFDDQFSVERPDGSNFTLKIRSTKLEDSAMYFCASSRDGQDEKLFFGSGTQLSVL.

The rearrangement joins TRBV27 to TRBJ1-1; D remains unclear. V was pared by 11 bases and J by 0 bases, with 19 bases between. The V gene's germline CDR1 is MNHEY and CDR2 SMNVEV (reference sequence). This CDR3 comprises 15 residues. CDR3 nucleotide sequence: TGTGCCCGCCAGGACCTAAGAGGGATGAACACTGAAGCTTTCTTT. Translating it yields CARQDLRGMNTEAFF.

For the CDR3, the DNA is TGCGCCAGCAGCTCGGGTGATTGGGGTGAAAAACTGTTTTTT. Its translation: CASSSGDWGEKLFF. V gene TRBV5-1 combines with J gene TRBJ1-4; no reliable D call. V lost 3 bases and J 7 bases, leaving 13 bases between the germline ends. The CDR3 length is 14 residues. Per the germline V gene, CDR1 is SGHRS and CDR2 is YFSETQ.

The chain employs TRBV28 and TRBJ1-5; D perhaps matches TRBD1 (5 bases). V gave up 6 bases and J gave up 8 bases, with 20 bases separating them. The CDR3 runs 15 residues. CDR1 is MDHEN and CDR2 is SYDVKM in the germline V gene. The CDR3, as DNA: TGTGCCAGCAGCCGTCCGACAGAGCCAAGGGAGCCCCAGCATTTT. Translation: CASSRPTEPREPQHF.

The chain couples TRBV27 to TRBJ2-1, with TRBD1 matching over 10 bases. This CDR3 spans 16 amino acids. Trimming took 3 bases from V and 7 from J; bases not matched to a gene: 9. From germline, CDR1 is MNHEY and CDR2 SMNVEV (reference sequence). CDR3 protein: CASSFGFGTGENEQFF. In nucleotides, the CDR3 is TGTGCCAGCAGTTTCGGGTTCGGGACAGGGGAAAATGAGCAGTTCTTC.

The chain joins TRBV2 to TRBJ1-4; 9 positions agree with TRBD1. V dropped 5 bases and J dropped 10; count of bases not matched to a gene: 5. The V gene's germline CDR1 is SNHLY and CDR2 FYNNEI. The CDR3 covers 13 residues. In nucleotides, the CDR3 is TGTGCCAGCAGTCTAACAGGGGGCGGAAAACTGTTTTTT. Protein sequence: CASSLTGGGKLFF.

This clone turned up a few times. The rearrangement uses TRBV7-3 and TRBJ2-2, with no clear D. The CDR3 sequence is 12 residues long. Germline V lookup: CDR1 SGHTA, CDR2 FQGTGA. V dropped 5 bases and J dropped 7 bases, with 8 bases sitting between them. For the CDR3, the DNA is TGTGCCAGCAGCGAAACGGACGGGGAGCTGTTTTTT. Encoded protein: CASSETDGELFF.

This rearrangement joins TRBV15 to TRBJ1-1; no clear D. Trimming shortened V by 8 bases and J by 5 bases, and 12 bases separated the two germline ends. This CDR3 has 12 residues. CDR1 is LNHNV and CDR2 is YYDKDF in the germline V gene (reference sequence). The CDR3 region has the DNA TGTGCCACCCAATTCACGGGGACTGAAGCTTTCTTT. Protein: CATQFTGTEAFF.

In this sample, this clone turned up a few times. CDR3 in DNA: TGTGCCAGCAGTTTCGGGGGGCTTGGCAATCAGCCCCAGCATTTT. This translates into CASSFGGLGNQPQHF. The chain links TRBV6-2 or TRBV6-3 to TRBJ1-5, with D tentatively TRBD1 (6 bases). V was clipped by 4 bases and J by 2 bases, with 12 bases between them. In germline, CDR1 is MNHEY, CDR2 SVGEGT. This CDR3 has 15 residues.

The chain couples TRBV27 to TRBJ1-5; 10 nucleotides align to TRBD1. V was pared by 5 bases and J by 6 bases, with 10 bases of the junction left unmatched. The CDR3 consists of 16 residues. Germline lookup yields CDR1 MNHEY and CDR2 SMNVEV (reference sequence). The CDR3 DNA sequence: TGTGCCAGCAGTAGATACGGACAGGGGGGGATTCAGCCCCAGCATTTT. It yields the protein CASSRYGQGGIQPQHF.

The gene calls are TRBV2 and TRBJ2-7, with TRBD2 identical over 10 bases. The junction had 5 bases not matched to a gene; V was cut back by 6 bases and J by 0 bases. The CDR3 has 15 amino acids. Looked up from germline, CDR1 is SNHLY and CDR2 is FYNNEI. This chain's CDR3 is CASRRASGSSYEQYF. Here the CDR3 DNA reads TGTGCCAGCAGAAGGGCTAGCGGGAGCTCCTACGAGCAGTACTTC.

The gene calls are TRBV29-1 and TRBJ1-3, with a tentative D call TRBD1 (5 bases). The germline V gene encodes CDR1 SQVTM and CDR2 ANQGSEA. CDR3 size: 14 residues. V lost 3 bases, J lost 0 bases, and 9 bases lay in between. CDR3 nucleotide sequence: TGCAGCGTTGAGGGGCATCGCTCTGGAAACACCATATATTTT. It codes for CSVEGHRSGNTIYF.

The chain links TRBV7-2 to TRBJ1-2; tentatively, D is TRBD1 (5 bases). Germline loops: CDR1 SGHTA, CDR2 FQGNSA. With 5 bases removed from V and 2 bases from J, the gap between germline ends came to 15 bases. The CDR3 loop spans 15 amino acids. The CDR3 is CASSPQGRKNYGYTF. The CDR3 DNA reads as TGTGCCAGCAGCCCCCAGGGACGGAAGAACTATGGCTACACCTTC. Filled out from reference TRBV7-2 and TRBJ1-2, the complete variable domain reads GAGVSQSPSNKVTEKGKDVELRCDPISGHTALYWYRQSLGQGLEFLIYFQGNSAPDKSGLPSDRFSAERTGGSVSTLTIQRTQQEDSAVYLCASSPQGRKNYGYTFGSGTRLTVV.

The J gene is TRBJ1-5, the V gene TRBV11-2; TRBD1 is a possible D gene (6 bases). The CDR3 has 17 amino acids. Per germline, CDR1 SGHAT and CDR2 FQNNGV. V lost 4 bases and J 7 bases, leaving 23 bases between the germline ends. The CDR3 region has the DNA TGTGCCAGCAGCTCACCCGCCGGGGTGGGGGCCGGGCAGCCCCAGCATTTT. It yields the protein CASSSPAGVGAGQPQHF. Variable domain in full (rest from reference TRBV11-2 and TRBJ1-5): EAGVAQSPRYKIIEKRQSVAFWCNPISGHATLYWYQQILGQGPKLLIQFQNNGVVDDSQLPKDRFSAERLKGVDSTLKIQPAKLEDSAVYLCASSSPAGVGAGQPQHFGDGTRLSIL.